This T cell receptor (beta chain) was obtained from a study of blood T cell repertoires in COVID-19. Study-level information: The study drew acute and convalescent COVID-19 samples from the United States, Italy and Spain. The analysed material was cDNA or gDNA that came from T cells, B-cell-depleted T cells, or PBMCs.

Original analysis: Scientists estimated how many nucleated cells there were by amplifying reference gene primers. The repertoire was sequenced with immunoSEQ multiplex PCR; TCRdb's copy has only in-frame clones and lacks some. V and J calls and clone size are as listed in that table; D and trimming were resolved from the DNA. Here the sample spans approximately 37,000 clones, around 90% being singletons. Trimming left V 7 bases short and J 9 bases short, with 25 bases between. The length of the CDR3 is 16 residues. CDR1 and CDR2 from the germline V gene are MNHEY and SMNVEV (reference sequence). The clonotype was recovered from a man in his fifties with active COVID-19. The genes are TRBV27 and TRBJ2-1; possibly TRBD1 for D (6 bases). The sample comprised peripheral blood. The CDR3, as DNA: TGTGCCAGCAACCCCGGGTGGCAGGGGCCTGATGGTGAGCAGTTCTTC. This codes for CASNPGWQGPDGEQFF.